This TCR beta chain was found in a study of cytomegalovirus exposure and HLA in healthy donors. Study information: The study placed roughly four fifths of its 350 to 450 genotyped donors in the Caucasian-associated ancestry cluster.

This clone has more than one count but fewer than ten. The CDR3 is made up of 13 amino acids. The germline V gene encodes CDR1 MNHEY and CDR2 SVGAGI. Trimming removed 2 bases from V and 4 bases from J, with 5 bases in between. With 60 Vbeta and 13 Jbeta primers, the PCR was carried out. The table came from immunoSEQ multiplex PCR; TCRdb's copy has only in-frame clones and leaves some out. The table has roughly 150,000 clones, roughly three quarters seen once. The rearrangement uses TRBV6-5 and TRBJ2-2; D unclear. The clonotype originates from a man aged 55 to 70 in good health and CMV-seronegative. Material: PBMCs. The CDR3 sequence: CASSYPGTGELFF. The CDR3 nucleotides read TGTGCCAGCAGTTACCCCGGCACCGGGGAGCTGTTTTTT.